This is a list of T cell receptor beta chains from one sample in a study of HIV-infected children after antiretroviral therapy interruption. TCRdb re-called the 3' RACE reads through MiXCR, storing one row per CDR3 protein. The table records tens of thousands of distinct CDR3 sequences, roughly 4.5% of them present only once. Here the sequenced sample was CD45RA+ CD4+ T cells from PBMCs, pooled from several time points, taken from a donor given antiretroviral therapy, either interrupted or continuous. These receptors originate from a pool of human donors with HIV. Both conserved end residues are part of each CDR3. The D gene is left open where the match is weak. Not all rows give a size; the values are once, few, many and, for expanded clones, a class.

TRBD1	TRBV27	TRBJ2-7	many	CASSSRRQGFNEQYF	TGTGCCAGCAGTTCTCGGAGACAGGGTTTCAACGAGCAGTACTTC
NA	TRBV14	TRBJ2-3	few	CASSFGPLHTDTQYF	TGTGCCAGCAGCTTCGGGCCGCTACACACAGATACGCAGTATTTT
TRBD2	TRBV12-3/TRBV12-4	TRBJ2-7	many	CASSLGTSGGLSYEQYF	TGTGCCAGCAGTTTAGGGACTAGCGGGGGCCTCTCCTACGAGCAGTACTTC
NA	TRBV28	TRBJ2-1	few	CASQGVSYNEQFF	TGTGCCAGCCAGGGCGTCTCCTACAATGAGCAGTTCTTC
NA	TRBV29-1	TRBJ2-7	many	CSALQGGGYEQYF	TGCAGCGCCCTACAAGGTGGAGGTTACGAGCAGTACTTC
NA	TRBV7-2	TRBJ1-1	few	CASSFSSTDRAFF	TGTGCCAGCAGCTTCAGTTCTACGGACCGTGCTTTCTTT
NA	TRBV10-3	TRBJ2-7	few	CAISDQQMRYEQYF	TGTGCCATCAGTGACCAACAGATGAGATACGAGCAGTACTTC
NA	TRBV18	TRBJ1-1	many	CASSPQRQGNTEAFF	TGTGCCAGCTCACCACAACGGCAGGGGAACACTGAAGCTTTCTTT
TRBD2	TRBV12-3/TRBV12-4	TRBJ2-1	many	CASSPKWGGDEQFF	TGTGCCAGCAGCCCCAAGTGGGGGGGTGATGAGCAGTTCTTC
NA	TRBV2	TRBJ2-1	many	CASLIVTGNEQFF	TGTGCCAGCCTGATCGTGACGGGCAATGAGCAGTTCTTC
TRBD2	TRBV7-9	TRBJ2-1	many	CASSLGLLAGDNEQFF	TGTGCCAGCAGCTTAGGATTGCTAGCGGGGGACAATGAGCAGTTCTTC
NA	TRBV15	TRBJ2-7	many	CATSRSNEQYF	TGTGCCACCAGCAGATCGAACGAGCAGTACTTC
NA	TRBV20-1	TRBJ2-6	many	CSARGRGAGANVLTF	TGCAGTGCTAGAGGAAGAGGGGCCGGGGCCAACGTCCTGACTTTC
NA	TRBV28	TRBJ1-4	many	CATRGSNEKLFF	TGTGCCACAAGGGGGTCTAATGAAAAACTGTTTTTT
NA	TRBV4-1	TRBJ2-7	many	CASSQDQGSEYEQYF	TGCGCCAGCAGCCAAGATCAAGGAAGTGAGTACGAGCAGTACTTC
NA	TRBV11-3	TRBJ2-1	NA	CASSLVARGTNSYNEQFF	TGTGCCAGCAGCTTAGTCGCGCGTGGGACGAATTCCTACAATGAGCAGTTCTTC
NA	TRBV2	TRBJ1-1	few	CAKSRAAQGSEAFF	TGTGCCAAAAGCAGGGCAGCTCAAGGCTCTGAAGCTTTCTTT
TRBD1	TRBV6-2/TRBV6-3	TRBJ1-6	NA	CASSLGTGLRPLHF	TGTGCCAGCAGTCTCGGGACAGGCCTTCGGCCCCTCCACTTT
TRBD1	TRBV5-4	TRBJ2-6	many	CASSSGQSTGANVLTF	TGTGCCAGCAGCTCGGGACAGTCCACTGGGGCCAACGTCCTGACTTTC
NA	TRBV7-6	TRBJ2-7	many	CASRDGVEQYF	TGTGCCAGCCGAGACGGGGTGGAGCAGTACTTC
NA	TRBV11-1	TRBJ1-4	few	CASHSATGSEKLFF	TGTGCCAGCCACTCGGCCACTGGGAGTGAAAAACTGTTTTTT
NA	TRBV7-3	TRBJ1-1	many	CASSLIGEGTEAFF	TGTGCCAGCAGCTTAATTGGAGAAGGAACTGAAGCTTTCTTT
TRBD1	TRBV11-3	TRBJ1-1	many	CASSPAGTVAFF	TGTGCCAGCAGCCCAGCCGGGACAGTAGCTTTCTTT
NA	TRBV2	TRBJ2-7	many	CASSGLQISYEQYF	TGTGCCAGCAGTGGCTTACAGATCTCCTACGAGCAGTACTTC
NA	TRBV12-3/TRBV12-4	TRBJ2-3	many	CASSLRGSKQYF	TGTGCCAGCAGTTTAAGGGGAAGTAAGCAGTATTTT
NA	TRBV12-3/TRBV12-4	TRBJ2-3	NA	CASSLPEWTTDTQYF	TGTGCCAGCAGTTTACCGGAGTGGACCACAGATACGCAGTATTTT
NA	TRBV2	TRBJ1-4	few	CASSPGEVEKLFF	TGTGCCAGCAGTCCCGGAGAGGTGGAAAAACTGTTTTTT
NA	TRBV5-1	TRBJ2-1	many	CASRTASYNEQFF	TGCGCCAGCAGAACGGCCTCCTACAATGAGCAGTTCTTC
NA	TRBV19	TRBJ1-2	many	CASSITGGKGYTF	TGTGCCAGTAGCATCACGGGGGGTAAAGGCTACACCTTC
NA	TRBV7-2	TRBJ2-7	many	CASSSRDGLSYEQYF	TGTGCCAGCAGCTCTCGGGACGGCCTCTCCTACGAGCAGTACTTC
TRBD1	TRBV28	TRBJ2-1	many	CASSFTQGAFNEQFF	TGTGCCAGCAGTTTCACACAGGGGGCCTTCAATGAGCAGTTCTTC
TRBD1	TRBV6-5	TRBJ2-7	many	CASSSWDSYEQYF	TGTGCCAGCAGTTCCTGGGACAGTTACGAGCAGTACTTC
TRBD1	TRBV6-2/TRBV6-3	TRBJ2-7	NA	CASTRDRLSYEQYF	TGTGCCAGCACCCGGGACAGGCTTTCCTACGAGCAGTACTTC
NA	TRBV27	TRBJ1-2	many	CASSLSQQYYGYTF	TGTGCCAGCAGTTTATCACAGCAATACTATGGCTACACCTTC
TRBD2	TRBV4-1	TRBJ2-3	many	CASSPGRGGRAERDTQYF	TGCGCCAGCTCCCCCGGGCGGGGGGGCCGTGCCGAGCGAGATACGCAGTATTTT
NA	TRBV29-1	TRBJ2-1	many	CSVEDALPYNEQFF	TGCAGCGTCGAGGATGCCCTCCCCTACAATGAGCAGTTCTTC
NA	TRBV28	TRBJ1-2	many	CASRRGGGDGYTF	TGTGCCAGCAGAAGGGGGGGAGGAGATGGCTACACCTTC
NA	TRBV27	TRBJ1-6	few	CASRAAGMGSPLHF	TGTGCCAGCAGGGCAGCAGGGATGGGCTCACCCCTCCACTTT
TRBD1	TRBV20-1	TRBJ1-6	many	CRAGRGRGNSPLHF	TGCAGGGCTGGCAGGGGGCGAGGTAATTCACCCCTCCACTTT
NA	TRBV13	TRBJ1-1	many	CASSVGLSDTEAFF	TGTGCCAGCAGCGTAGGACTGTCGGACACTGAAGCTTTCTTT
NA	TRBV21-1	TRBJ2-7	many	CASSPGQGSHEQYF	TGTGCCAGCAGCCCGGGACAGGGTAGTCACGAGCAGTACTTC
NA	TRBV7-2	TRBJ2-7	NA	CASSLGGRGGDYEQYF	TGTGCCAGCAGCTTAGGAGGGCGTGGGGGCGATTACGAGCAGTACTTC
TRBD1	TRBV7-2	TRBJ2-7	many	CASSPATGIDEQYF	TGTGCCAGCAGCCCCGCGACAGGGATTGACGAGCAGTACTTC
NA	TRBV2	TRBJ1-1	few	CASIKTENTEAFF	TGTGCCAGCATCAAAACAGAGAACACTGAAGCTTTCTTT
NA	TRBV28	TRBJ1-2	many	CASSRVGYTF	TGTGCCAGCAGCCGCGTGGGCTACACCTTC
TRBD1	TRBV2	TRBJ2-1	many	CASSRTGGYEQFF	TGTGCCAGCAGTCGGACAGGGGGCTATGAGCAGTTCTTC
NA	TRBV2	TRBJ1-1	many	CASSVKFGNTEAFF	TGTGCCAGCAGTGTAAAATTCGGGAACACTGAAGCTTTCTTT
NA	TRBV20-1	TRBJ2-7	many	CSAKGLTYEQYF	TGCAGTGCTAAGGGATTAACCTACGAGCAGTACTTC
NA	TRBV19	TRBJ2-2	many	CASSTRLEVSTGELFF	TGTGCCAGTAGTACCCGGCTGGAAGTATCCACCGGGGAGCTGTTTTTT
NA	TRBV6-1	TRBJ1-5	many	CASSLTNGNQPQHF	TGTGCCAGCTCTCTAACCAACGGGAATCAGCCCCAGCATTTT